The present entry profiles one TCR beta chain with its context. Its antigen is unknown. Base qualities are not at hand, and no much larger clone is one base apart. The CDR3 runs 14 residues from the cysteine to the phenylalanine. Only the CDR3 DNA stays, 42 bases, in frame from base 1. V has 2 bases trimmed and J has 10 bases trimmed; junction bases matching no gene number 7. The germline V gene provides CDR1 SGHRS and CDR2 YFSETQ. The sample comes from a study of beta chain features in type 1 diabetes (dated by TCRdb to the late 2010s). Background on the whole study: Patients and healthy donors did not differ in mean age, gender distribution, total cell number or subset yield. A total of 100 million to 140 million sorted cells were examined across all samples, and the number of cells per subset was strongly correlated with RNA yield. In the study, TCRB repertoires of sorted circulating CD4+ T cell subsets from recently diagnosed type 1 diabetes patients were compared with those of matched healthy donors. Naive and central memory subsets were obtained from all 30 or so donors, but regulatory and stem cell-like memory subsets were isolated from only 8 patients and roughly 8 healthy donors.

A single peripheral blood draw of about 116 mL on average was collected from each donor into heparinised tubes. Naive, central memory, regulatory and stem cell-like memory CD4+ T cells were sorted on a BD FACSAria II using a panel including CD45RO, CCR7, CD25, CD127, CD95 and CD27. Purity was above 95% for every sorted population. PBMCs were separated immediately by Lymphoprep density gradient centrifugation and were stained directly, without being cultured. To minimize batch effects, samples were stained and sorted in pairs, one healthy donor with one patient per experiment. Paper-wide results and their limitations: At VDJ recombination sites, patients with type 1 diabetes made fewer insertions and deleted more nucleotides, a pattern implying thymic rearrangement abnormalities. HLA sub-analyses involved small numbers of individuals, so any influence of HLA type on TCRB rearrangement remained unresolved. Naive, central memory and regulatory TCRB repertoires appeared to be more alike among patients than among healthy donors. Because cDNA rather than genomic DNA was sequenced, highly expressing activated cells could have been over-represented, although no difference in activation and CD3 levels was found between groups. Type 1 diabetes patients showed a moderate but significant shortening of TCRB CDR3 length in all four CD4+ subsets. Shorter templates might be favored by PCR, yet because patient and control samples were amplified and corrected together, any such skew would affect both groups equally.

The High Capacity cDNA Reverse Transcription Kit was used to reverse transcribe all of the isolated RNA, meaning that expressed TCRB transcripts were what got sequenced. Stem cell-like memory T cell samples underwent survey-depth immunoSEQ sequencing, averaging approximately 920,000 total reads per sample. Sorted cells were lysed in RLT buffer and RNA was extracted with DNase-treated RNeasy Micro or Mini kits, depending on cell number. To prevent cross-contamination, every cell subset was processed on its own, while patient and healthy donor samples were processed together. Using the immunoSEQ multiplex PCR, TCRB sequences were amplified from cDNA into 87-bp fragments spanning the CDR3 region. Sequencing of the amplicons was done on the Illumina HiSeq platform. In the authors' own workflow: Synthetic template baselines were used to correct PCR bias computationally, reads within Hamming distance 2 were collapsed together, and singletons that could not be merged were discarded. Reads were aligned against IMGT so that V, D and J genes, CDR3 length and insertions or deletions at six rearrangement sites could be assigned. Within each subset, clonotype counts were normalized to sorted cell number, and only after that were true diversity and Gini coefficients computed with the tcR R package. The overlap coefficient, calculated on TCRB nucleotide sequences, was used to quantify repertoire sharing. As stored in TCRdb, this immuneACCESS dataset retains in-frame rearrangements with V and J assigned. A fraction of the clones does not appear; measured against another copy, unresolved V genes explain less than half of the discrepancy, and the remainder lacks a known reason. That table furnishes V, J and clone size, whereas the DNA furnished D and trimming. The sample records 90,000 to 110,000 clones, almost 40% of which are singletons. The ten largest clones capture 0.06% to 0.075% of the sample.

Sequencing was carried out using stem cell memory CD4+ T cells from blood. The sample's cell subset or site label is to be understood as: stem cell-like memory CD4+ T cells. Recombination connected TRBV5-1 to TRBJ1-1; 11 bases in the junction line up with TRBD1. The clonotype originates from a woman aged 18-35 years in good health. CDR3 loop: CASSFGQGAPGAFF. The sequenced DNA is TGCGCCAGCAGCTTTGGACAGGGGGCGCCGGGAGCTTTCTTT.